Following are 24 T cell receptor beta chains from one sample sequenced in a study of T cells after yellow fever vaccination (dated by TCRdb to the late 2010s). The treatment or condition label of this sample denotes: live attenuated yellow fever vaccine strain. Library preparation was by 5' RACE. TCRdb records Illumina NovaSeq 6000 as the sequencer. In TCRdb, the public reads were trimmed at Q25 with fastp and aligned with MiXCR, with productive beta chains retained. Rows with one shared CDR3 protein collapse into an entry with the most common genes and DNA. The sample contains some 250,000 distinct CDR3 sequences, around 3.5% of them found a single time. Around 19% of the sample goes to the ten largest clones. Sequences were derived from PBMCs, sampled 15 days after the yellow fever booster vaccination. The receptors were gathered from a man aged 18 to 30 who received the YFV17D yellow fever vaccine.

This clonotype was counted ten times or more. J is TRBJ1-4 and V is TRBV7-9; D is unclear. The CDR3 is made up of 15 amino acids. V lost 5 bases and J 3 bases, leaving 13 bases between the germline ends. Germline values: CDR1 SEHNR, CDR2 FQNEAQ (reference sequence). The CDR3 coding sequence is TGTGCCAGCAGCCCCCCGGCGGACCCTAATGAAAAACTGTTTTTT. Its protein is CASSPPADPNEKLFF.

This clonotype was counted ten times or more. This chain joins TRBV4-1 and TRBJ1-6, with D unresolved. V lost 1 base, J lost 2 bases, and 9 bases lay in between. CDR3 length equals 16 residues. The germline V gene has CDR1 MGHRA and CDR2 YSYEKL. CDR3 sequence reads: CASSQVGDTYNSPLHF. The CDR3 region has the DNA TGCGCCAGCAGCCAAGTTGGGGATACCTATAATTCACCCCTCCACTTT.

In its sample, this clonotype was seen many times. The chain joins TRBV5-1 to TRBJ1-6; D is uncertain. The CDR3 has 13 residues. V was clipped by 2 bases and J by 5 bases, with 5 bases between them. Germline lookup yields CDR1 SGHRS and CDR2 YFSETQ. The CDR3 region has the DNA TGCGCCAGCAGCTTAAGCGATAATTCACCCCTCCACTTT. Its protein product is CASSLSDNSPLHF.

The chain uses TRBV6-1 and TRBJ2-5; tentatively, D is TRBD2 (5 bases). The CDR3 spans 12 residues. Per the germline V gene, CDR1 is MNHNS and CDR2 is SASEGT. Trimming left V 9 bases short and J 4 bases short, with 12 bases between. The CDR3 sequence: CASDLARETQYF. CDR3 nucleotides: TGTGCCAGTGACCTAGCCAGAGAGACCCAGTACTTC.

This clonotype has a count of ten or more. The V and J genes are TRBV20-1 and TRBJ1-5; unclear D gene. Per germline, CDR1 DFQATT and CDR2 SNEGSKA (reference sequence). V lost 2 bases and J 3 bases, leaving 11 bases between the germline ends. This CDR3 is 14 amino acids long. CDR3 nucleotides: TGCAGTGCTAGACCCGACGGCGACAATCAGCCCCAGCATTTT. Encoded protein: CSARPDGDNQPQHF.

This clonotype was seen at least ten times. The chain joins TRBV5-8 to TRBJ2-5; D possibly uses TRBD1 or TRBD2 (5 bases each). The CDR3 is made up of 15 amino acids. The germline V and J ends were trimmed by 1 base and 4 bases, with 14 bases remaining between them. Germline CDR1 is SGHTS and CDR2 is YDEGEE. For the CDR3, the DNA is TGTGCCAGCAGCTTGAGGGGAAATGGAGGAGAGACCCAGTACTTC. It encodes CASSLRGNGGETQYF.

There are many counts of this clonotype. The chain joins TRBV2 to TRBJ1-2; D is unclear. V was clipped by 4 bases and J by 6 bases, with 12 bases between them. The germline V gene encodes CDR1 SNHLY and CDR2 FYNNEI. The CDR3 sequence is 13 residues long. The CDR3 DNA sequence: TGTGCCAGCAGTGCCCAGAAAGAGAATGGCTACACCTTC. It is translated as CASSAQKENGYTF.

This clonotype was detected many times. This rearrangement joins TRBV5-1 to TRBJ1-1, with D hard to call. V lost 1 base, J lost 0 bases, and 7 bases lay in between. The germline CDR1 and CDR2 sequences are SGHRS and YFSETQ. The CDR3 loop spans 14 amino acids. CDR3 loop: CASSLPTLNTEAFF. The CDR3 region has the DNA TGCGCCAGCAGCTTGCCGACTTTGAACACTGAAGCTTTCTTT.

This clonotype showed up many times. The chain links TRBV10-3 to TRBJ1-1; TRBD1 might be the D (6 bases). The germline V gene has CDR1 ENHRY and CDR2 SYGVKD. V was shortened by 11 bases and J by 0 bases, with 13 bases between the two germline ends. The CDR3 extends over 13 amino acids. The CDR3 nucleotides are TGTGCCGCCCGACAGGACATGAACACTGAAGCTTTCTTT. Protein product: CAARQDMNTEAFF.

Ten or more counts support this clonotype. CDR3 residues: CASSSYSAPGTDTQYF. The CDR3 nucleotides are TGTGCCAGCAGCTCCTACTCGGCCCCCGGCACAGATACGCAGTATTTT. The chain combines TRBV7-9 with TRBJ2-3; D unresolved. Germline V CDR1 and CDR2: SEHNR, FQNEAQ (reference sequence). V lost 4 bases and J 1 base, leaving 15 bases between the germline ends. This CDR3 is built from 16 residues. Full variable domain (remainder filled in from reference TRBV7-9 and TRBJ2-3): DTGVSQNPRHKITKRGQNVTFRCDPISEHNRLYWYRQTLGQGPEFLTYFQNEAQLEKSRLLSDRFSAERPKGSFSTLEIQRTEQGDSAMYLCASSSYSAPGTDTQYFGPGTRLTVL.

Only a few counts were recorded for this clonotype. This chain connects TRBV7-8 to TRBJ1-1, with 9 bases lining up with TRBD1. V was clipped by 5 bases and J by 1 base; unmatched bases: 11. Germline V gene sequence: CDR1 SGHVS, CDR2 FQNEAQ. CDR3 size: 17 residues. The CDR3 DNA reads as TGTGCCAGCAGCACCATTGAGGGACAGGGATGGAACACTGAAGCTTTCTTT. Its protein product is CASSTIEGQGWNTEAFF.

This clonotype was counted ten times or more. The J gene is TRBJ2-1, the V gene TRBV5-8; no clear D. The CDR3 has 14 residues. CDR1 is SGHTS and CDR2 is YDEGEE in the germline V gene. V shed 2 bases and J shed 10 bases, with 16 bases lying between them. The CDR3 DNA sequence: TGTGCCAGCAGCTTTGTGTCCGATTTGTACGAGCAGTTCTTC. Translating gives CASSFVSDLYEQFF. The variable domain in full, with the rest retrieved from reference TRBV5-8 and TRBJ2-1, is EAGVTQSPTHLIKTRGQQATLRCSPISGHTSVYWYQQALGLGLQFLLWYDEGEERNRGNFPPRFSGRQFPNYSSELNVNALELEDSALYLCASSFVSDLYEQFFGPGTRLTVL.

Many counts were recorded for this clonotype. The chain combines TRBV5-1 with TRBJ2-7; possibly TRBD1 or TRBD2 for D (6 bases each). There are 15 residues in the CDR3. V was pared by 1 base and J by 5 bases, with 16 bases between. Germline V gene data show CDR1 as SGHRS and CDR2 as YFSETQ. The CDR3 DNA reads TGCGCCAGCAGCTTGAAACAGCCTGGGGGGCACGAGCAGTACTTC. This codes for CASSLKQPGGHEQYF.

This clonotype was observed at least ten times. CDR3 sequence: CASSQDRGPNEKLFF. The CDR3 DNA follows: TGTGCCAGCTCACAGGACAGGGGTCCTAATGAAAAACTGTTTTTT. The chain links TRBV18 to TRBJ1-4; TRBD1 matches 9 bases. This CDR3 spans 15 amino acids. The germline V gene has CDR1 KGHSH and CDR2 LQKENI. The V segment lost 4 bases and the J segment 3 bases; nucleotides outside the gene matches: 3.

This clonotype appeared many times. The chain uses TRBV7-9 and TRBJ2-1, with TRBD2 matching over 9 bases. The CDR3 runs 14 residues. The J segment lost 8 bases and the V segment lost 3 bases, leaving 5 bases of the junction unmatched. Germline CDR1 SEHNR, CDR2 FQNEAQ (reference sequence). The CDR3 sequence is CASSFRGGADEQFF. The CDR3 DNA sequence: TGTGCCAGCAGCTTTCGCGGGGGGGCGGATGAGCAGTTCTTC.

This clonotype was seen ten or more times. The chain combines TRBV7-8 with TRBJ2-3; maybe TRBD1 (6 bases). This CDR3 is 16 amino acids long. CDR1 and CDR2 from the germline V gene are SGHVS and FQNEAQ. Trimming pared 0 bases from V and 3 bases from J, leaving 13 bases between. CDR3 loop: CASSLAGAGFTDTQYF. CDR3 bases: TGTGCCAGCAGCTTAGCGGGGGCAGGGTTTACAGATACGCAGTATTTT.

The sample holds many counts of this clonotype. The rearrangement uses TRBV2 and TRBJ2-5, with a weak D call TRBD2 (5 bases). Germline V lookup: CDR1 SNHLY, CDR2 FYNNEI. Trimming cost V 8 bases and J 2 bases, with 9 bases left between them. The CDR3 spans 12 residues. The CDR3 region is CASLGSQETQYF. CDR3 nucleotide sequence: TGTGCCAGCTTGGGGAGTCAAGAGACCCAGTACTTC.

This clonotype was seen many times. Sequence at one end of the junction differs from germline and may be a read error. The chain joins TRBV12-3 or TRBV12-4 to TRBJ1-1, with D uncertain. The CDR3 runs 15 residues. The CDR3: CATSRRVGGNTEAFF. The CDR3 region has the DNA TGTGCCACCAGTCGAAGAGTGGGAGGGAACACTGAAGCTTTCTTT.

This clonotype was counted ten times or more. J is TRBJ1-2 and V is TRBV11-2, with D uncertain. V was pared by 5 bases and J by 0 bases, with 10 bases between. Looked up from germline, CDR1 is SGHAT and CDR2 is FQNNGV. This CDR3 contains 14 residues. The CDR3 reads CASSPRTANYGYTF. Here the CDR3 DNA reads TGTGCCAGCAGCCCCCGAACAGCTAACTATGGCTACACCTTC.

This clonotype has at least ten counts. The genes are TRBV5-1 and TRBJ2-5; 10 bases match TRBD1. There are 15 residues in the CDR3. Germline-derived CDR1 and CDR2 are SGHRS and YFSETQ. The J segment lost 3 bases and the V segment lost 7 bases, leaving 9 bases of the junction unmatched. The CDR3 nucleotides are TGCGCCAGCGCAAGACAGGGGGCGAGGGAAGAGACCCAGTACTTC. This sequence encodes CASARQGAREETQYF.

At least ten counts were recorded for this clonotype. This CDR3 is CASSQELSSGLAFF. CDR3 in DNA: TGCGCCAGCAGCCAAGAACTTAGTTCCGGTCTGGCTTTCTTT. This chain uses TRBV4-1 with TRBJ1-1; D unclear. The germline V and J ends were trimmed by 0 bases and 11 bases, with 16 bases remaining between them. The germline V gene encodes CDR1 MGHRA and CDR2 YSYEKL. The CDR3 length is 14 residues.

The sample holds many counts of this clonotype. V gene TRBV6-2 or TRBV6-3 combines with J gene TRBJ2-7; the match to TRBD2 covers 12 bases. This CDR3 is 15 amino acids long. In germline, CDR1 is MNHEY, CDR2 SVGEGT. The V and J ends lost 4 bases and 4 bases, in that order; junction bases with no gene match: 5. The CDR3 loop reads CASSSGLAGPYEQYF. CDR3 DNA sequence: TGTGCCAGCAGTTCCGGACTAGCGGGGCCTTACGAGCAGTACTTC.

The sample holds many counts of this clonotype. The chain's CDR3 is CASSPGQAIYEQYF. The CDR3 DNA reads TGCGCCAGCAGCCCGGGACAGGCCATCTACGAGCAGTACTTC. V is TRBV5-1 and J is TRBJ2-7; 8 nucleotides align to TRBD1. The CDR3 has 14 residues. Germline V gene sequence: CDR1 SGHRS, CDR2 YFSETQ. V lost 4 bases to trimming and J lost 3 bases; unmatched junction nucleotides: 6.

This clonotype appeared many times. The chain has TRBV7-8 and TRBJ2-3; TRBD1 is a possible D gene (5 bases). Germline V lookup: CDR1 SGHVS, CDR2 FQNEAQ. Trimming cost V 4 bases and J 2 bases, with 10 bases left between them. The CDR3 extends over 14 amino acids. This CDR3 reads CASSSDIYTDTQYF. The CDR3 nucleotides read TGTGCCAGCAGCTCGGACATTTACACAGATACGCAGTATTTT.